Following are 5 T cell receptor beta chains from one sample sequenced in a study of type 1 regulatory T cells. The antigens these receptors bind are not known. From the reads, TCRdb called clonotypes with MiXCR, one entry per CDR3 protein. The sample yields more than 60,000 distinct CDR3 sequences, approximately 50% seen once. Sequencing was carried out using cultured non-Tr1 T cells, either the whole culture or a sorted T cell fraction (not recorded which). All receptors come from a human donor in good health.

There are a few counts of this clonotype. This chain uses TRBV7-2 with TRBJ1-2; a weak D match, TRBD1 (5 bases). Germline CDR1 is SGHTA and CDR2 is FQGNSA. Trimming took off 4 bases at V and 0 bases at J, with 12 bases between the two ends. The CDR3 covers 15 residues. For the CDR3, the DNA is TGTGCCAGCAGCTCAAATATGGGGGCTAACTATGGCTACACCTTC. Protein: CASSSNMGANYGYTF.

The chain links TRBV4-1 to TRBJ1-3, with D unresolved. Trimming pared 2 bases from V and 8 bases from J, leaving 22 bases between. The CDR3 has 17 residues. Germline V lookup: CDR1 MGHRA, CDR2 YSYEKL. The CDR3 loop reads CASSQLDSIQRLYTIYF. CDR3 sequence (DNA): TGCGCCAGCAGCCAACTCGACTCAATTCAAAGGTTGTACACCATATATTTT.

This chain connects TRBV20-1 to TRBJ2-7, with TRBD1 identical over 7 bases. This CDR3 region has 16 residues. Germline V gene lookup returns CDR1 DFQATT and CDR2 SNEGSKA (reference sequence). V shed 0 bases, J shed 3 bases, and the junction held 11 bases outside the gene matches. The DNA for the CDR3 is TGCAGTGCTAGAGACCCCAACAGGGGTGGGAACTACGAGCAGTACTTC. Translating gives CSARDPNRGGNYEQYF.

The rearrangement links TRBV5-6 to TRBJ2-2; 9 bases are a match to TRBD1. J gave up 0 bases and V 4 bases, and 4 bases lay outside the gene matches. CDR3 size: 16 residues. Germline CDR1 is SGHDT and CDR2 is YYEEEE. The DNA of the CDR3 is TGTGCCAGCAGCCATAGGACAGGGGCGAACACCGGGGAGCTGTTTTTT. This sequence encodes CASSHRTGANTGELFF.

The V call is TRBV6-5, the J call TRBJ1-1; 10 bases are shared with TRBD1. CDR1 is MNHEY, CDR2 SVGAGI, per germline. J was trimmed by 5 bases and V by 5 bases; bases with no gene match: 8. The CDR3 has 15 amino acids. CDR3 protein: CASSISGQGRTEAFF. CDR3 coding DNA: TGTGCCAGCAGTATTTCGGGACAGGGGCGGACTGAAGCTTTCTTT.